This paragraph covers one T cell receptor (beta chain) sequence. Its antigen is not known. These data belong to a study of cytomegalovirus exposure and HLA in healthy donors. The overall study: Later, an analysis reported that the 120 or so validation repertoires had used the same platform as the approximately 690 first-cohort repertoires.

Germline-derived CDR1 and CDR2 are PRHDT and FYEKMQ (reference sequence). The CDR3 spans 14 residues. V lost 4 bases and J 4 bases, leaving 11 bases between the germline ends. Study observations and caveats: There were under 200 TCR beta chains listed as cytomegalovirus-associated.

This table comes from immunoSEQ multiplex PCR, and its TCRdb copy is limited to in-frame clones, with some not included. This sample has fewer than 200,000 clones; about 90% occur once, and the top ten carry roughly 3%. Material for sequencing was PBMCs. The chain recombines TRBV13 with TRBJ1-5; TRBD1 is a possible D gene (6 bases). This TCR derives from a woman aged 18-29 years in good health and CMV-seropositive. CDR3 coding DNA: TGTGCCAGCAGCTCCCACAGGGATAATCAGCCCCAGCATTTT. The encoded protein is CASSSHRDNQPQHF.